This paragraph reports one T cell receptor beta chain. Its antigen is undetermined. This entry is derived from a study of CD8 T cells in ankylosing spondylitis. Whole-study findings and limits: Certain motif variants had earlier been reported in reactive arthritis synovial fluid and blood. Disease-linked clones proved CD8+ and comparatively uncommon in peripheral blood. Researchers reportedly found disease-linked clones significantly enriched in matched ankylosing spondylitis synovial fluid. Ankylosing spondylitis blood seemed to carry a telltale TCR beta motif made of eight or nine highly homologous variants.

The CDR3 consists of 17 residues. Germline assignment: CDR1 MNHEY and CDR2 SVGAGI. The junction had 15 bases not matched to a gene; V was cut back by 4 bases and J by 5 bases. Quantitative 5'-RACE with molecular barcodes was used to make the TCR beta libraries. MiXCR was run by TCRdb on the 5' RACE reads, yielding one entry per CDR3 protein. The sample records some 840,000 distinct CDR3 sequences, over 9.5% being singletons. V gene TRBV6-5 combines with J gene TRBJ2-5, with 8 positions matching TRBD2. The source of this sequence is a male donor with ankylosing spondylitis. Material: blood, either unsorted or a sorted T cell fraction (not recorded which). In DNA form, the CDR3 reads TGTGCCAGCAGTTTACTCGGTCGAGCGGGGGCAGTGGAGACCCAGTACTTC. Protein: CASSLLGRAGAVETQYF.